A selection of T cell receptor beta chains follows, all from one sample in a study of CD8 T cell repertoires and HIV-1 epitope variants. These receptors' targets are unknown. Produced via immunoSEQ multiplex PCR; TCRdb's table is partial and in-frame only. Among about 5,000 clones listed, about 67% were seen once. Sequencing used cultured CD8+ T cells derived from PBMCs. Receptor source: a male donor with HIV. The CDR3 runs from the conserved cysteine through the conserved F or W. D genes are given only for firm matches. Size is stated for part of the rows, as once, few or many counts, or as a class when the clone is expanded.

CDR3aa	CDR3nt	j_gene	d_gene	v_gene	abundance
CASSLAGRDTGELFF	TGCGCCAGCAGCTTGGCTGGCAGGGACACCGGGGAGCTGTTTTTT	TRBJ2-2	NA	TRBV5-1	NA
CASSQGLVQGSTEAFF	TGCGCCAGCAGCCAAGGTTTGGTACAGGGGAGCACTGAAGCTTTCTTT	TRBJ1-1	TRBD1	TRBV5-1	NA
CASNRGTQETQYF	TGTGCCAGCAACCGGGGTACCCAAGAGACCCAGTACTTC	TRBJ2-5	NA	TRBV7-2	NA
CASSPDPLVRPQHF	TGTGCCAGCAGCCCCGACCCACTGGTCCGGCCCCAGCATTTT	TRBJ1-5	NA	TRBV11-3	NA
CASSKENSGGNTEAFF	TGTGCCAGCAGCAAAGAAAATTCGGGCGGGAACACTGAAGCTTTCTTT	TRBJ1-1	NA	TRBV5-4	NA
CASSQAYNNEQFF	TGTGCCAGCAGCCAAGCGTACAACAATGAGCAGTTCTTC	TRBJ2-1	NA	TRBV27	NA
CASSFTGQGVQETQYF	TGTGCCAGCAGCTTCACTGGACAGGGGGTCCAAGAGACCCAGTACTTC	TRBJ2-5	TRBD1	TRBV11-2	NA
CASSFTYGSLLYGYTF	TGTGCCAGCAGTTTTACGTACGGCTCCCTCCTCTATGGCTACACCTTC	TRBJ1-2	NA	TRBV28	NA
CASSFRVAGSEQFF	TGTGCCAGCAGTTTTAGGGTAGCGGGGAGTGAGCAGTTCTTC	TRBJ2-1	TRBD2	TRBV28	NA
CSKESRQDWDTEAFF	TGCAGCAAAGAATCGCGACAGGACTGGGACACTGAAGCTTTCTTT	TRBJ1-1	NA	TRBV29-1	NA
CASSFSLTNNEQFF	TGTGCCAGCAGTTTCAGCCTTACCAACAATGAGCAGTTCTTC	TRBJ2-1	NA	TRBV28	NA
CSVEAPGVETQYF	TGCAGCGTTGAAGCCCCTGGGGTAGAGACCCAGTACTTC	TRBJ2-5	NA	TRBV29-1	few
CASSFREGNSPLHF	TGTGCCAGCAGTTTCAGGGAGGGGAATTCACCCCTCCACTTT	TRBJ1-6	NA	TRBV5-4	NA
CASGDNEQFF	TGTGCTAGTGGCGACAATGAGCAGTTCTTC	TRBJ2-1	NA	TRBV12-5	few
CASSSDSTGELFF	TGTGCCAGCAGCTCGGACAGCACCGGGGAGCTGTTTTTT	TRBJ2-2	NA	TRBV6-5	medium-sized
CASSLGQGATGELFF	TGTGCCAGCAGCTTAGGACAGGGGGCCACCGGGGAGCTGTTTTTT	TRBJ2-2	TRBD1	TRBV7-6	NA
CAINAGLQETQYF	TGTGCCATCAACGCAGGACTCCAAGAGACCCAGTACTTC	TRBJ2-5	NA	TRBV10-3	NA
CASSFGQGDYEQYF	TGTGCCAGCAGCTTCGGACAGGGGGACTACGAGCAGTACTTC	TRBJ2-7	TRBD1	TRBV7-9	NA
CASSQDPVELDYGYTF	TGCGCCAGCAGCCAAGATCCCGTCGAACTCGACTATGGCTACACCTTC	TRBJ1-2	NA	TRBV7-2	once
CASSPGTQTYQPQHF	TGTGCCAGCAGCCCAGGGACCCAAACATATCAGCCCCAGCATTTT	TRBJ1-5	NA	TRBV7-2	NA
CASSLGSGEATPLHF	TGTGCCAGCAGTTTGGGTTCTGGGGAGGCGACACCCCTCCACTTT	TRBJ1-6	NA	TRBV28	NA
CASSLEGGAGELFF	TGTGCCAGCAGTCTAGAGGGGGGGGCCGGGGAGCTGTTTTTT	TRBJ2-2	NA	TRBV28	NA
CASSFRRTGELFF	TGTGCCAGCAGCTTTAGAAGGACCGGGGAGCTGTTTTTT	TRBJ2-2	NA	TRBV11-3	few
CASSFGLAVLGNTGELFF	TGTGCCAGCAGTTTTGGGCTAGCGGTTCTCGGCAACACCGGGGAGCTGTTTTTT	TRBJ2-2	TRBD2	TRBV27	once
CASRKAQYGYTF	TGTGCCAGCAGAAAAGCACAGTATGGCTACACCTTC	TRBJ1-2	NA	TRBV6-5	NA
CASSLQGGEQFF	TGTGCCAGCAGTTTACAGGGAGGTGAGCAGTTCTTC	TRBJ2-1	NA	TRBV28	NA
CASSPDGNYEQYF	TGTGCCAGCAGCCCGGACGGGAACTACGAGCAGTACTTC	TRBJ2-7	NA	TRBV7-9	NA
CASKGRVRKTYGYTF	TGTGCCAGCAAAGGCCGAGTACGAAAGACCTATGGCTACACCTTC	TRBJ1-2	NA	TRBV5-2	once
CASSFGGAGNTEAFF	TGTGCCAGCAGCTTCGGGGGGGCAGGGAACACTGAAGCTTTCTTT	TRBJ1-1	NA	TRBV11-2	NA
CASSYGRYNEQFF	TGTGCCAGCAGCTATGGCCGCTACAATGAGCAGTTCTTC	TRBJ2-1	NA	TRBV6-5	NA
CASTVPRSGTEAFF	TGTGCCAGCACCGTGCCGAGGTCGGGCACTGAAGCTTTCTTT	TRBJ1-1	NA	TRBV28	NA
CASTSGVDGYTF	TGTGCCAGCACTTCAGGGGTGGATGGCTACACCTTC	TRBJ1-2	NA	TRBV28	NA
CASSWDRAYEQYF	TGTGCCAGCAGTTGGGACAGGGCCTACGAGCAGTACTTC	TRBJ2-7	TRBD1	TRBV5-6	few
CASRGDNQPQHF	TGTGCCAGCAGAGGGGATAATCAGCCCCAGCATTTT	TRBJ1-5	NA	TRBV2	few
CASSLQGAYEQYF	TGTGCCAGCAGCTTACAGGGGGCCTACGAGCAGTACTTC	TRBJ2-7	TRBD1	TRBV11-1	NA
CASSFSLAGGSSYEQYF	TGTGCCAGCAGTTTTTCTCTAGCGGGAGGTAGCTCCTACGAGCAGTACTTC	TRBJ2-7	TRBD2	TRBV28	few
CASRRTEQSYTF	TGTGCCAGCAGGCGGACGGAGCAAAGCTACACCTTC	TRBJ1-2	NA	TRBV28	NA
CASRGTGEYEKLFF	TGTGCCAGCAGGGGGACAGGGGAGTATGAAAAACTGTTTTTT	TRBJ1-4	TRBD1	TRBV2	few
CASSELGVVGTDTQYF	TGTGCCAGCAGTGAATTGGGGGTGGTCGGCACAGATACGCAGTATTTT	TRBJ2-3	NA	TRBV2	NA
CASSVGGPTYEQYF	TGTGCCAGCAGCGTAGGGGGGCCGACCTACGAGCAGTACTTC	TRBJ2-7	NA	TRBV9	few
CASSLGVSEQYF	TGTGCCAGCAGTTTGGGAGTTAGCGAGCAGTACTTC	TRBJ2-7	NA	TRBV28	few
CASSPGGGEQYF	TGTGCCAGCAGCCCGGGGGGGGGCGAGCAGTACTTC	TRBJ2-7	TRBD2	TRBV6-1	few